This section outlines one T cell receptor (beta chain) sequence together with its context. This clonotype has only a few counts. This receptor's antigen is unknown. No base quality information exists; no much larger clone differs at one position. The record originates from a study of identical twins (dated by TCRdb to the mid-2010s). Looking at the study overall: The study deep-sequenced TCR alpha and beta repertoires from monozygotic twins, unrelated adults of various ages and cord blood to test whether fetal clonotypes persist. Replicate twin experiments were performed at different times using different library preparation protocols to rule out contamination.

Study-wide conclusions, independent of this receptor: Because the same donors could not be followed over many years, the conclusions depended on cross-sectional statistical analysis. Zero-insertion analyses could be partly confounded by invariant T cells such as MAIT and iNKT, though diverse VJ usage argued against such confounding for most clonotypes. Compared with coincidental sharing between unrelated individuals, an excess of low generation-probability sequences was observed among out-of-frame TCR alpha sequences shared between twins. In monozygotic twins, out-of-frame TCR alpha sharing was systematically underestimated by recombination models, although the models agreed with sharing between unrelated individuals. Excess twin sharing in beta out-of-frame sequences was weaker because fewer shared sequences lowered the signal-to-noise ratio. Abundant cord blood beta clonotypes carried fewer insertions; young adult naive repertoires showed a weaker similar trend, while memory repertoires showed none.

The receptor library was made with 5' RACE. Sequencing relied on an Illumina HiSeq 2000. Template switching introduced a universal primer binding site; the final cDNA contained a unique molecular identifier, enabling accurate counting of TCR cDNA molecules. Specific primers in the conserved constant-segment region were used to synthesize first-strand cDNA for TCR alpha and beta chains. To control for contamination, every cDNA library carried two barcodes: a SMART-Mk sample barcode plus Illumina barcodes. Two successive PCR steps introduced TruSeq adapter sequences along with Illumina sample barcodes. The TCR alpha and beta cDNA libraries were sequenced on the Illumina HiSeq platform using custom primers. The paper's processing steps were these. Raw reads were processed with MiGEC to extract unique molecular identifiers, and MiXCR was used to determine CDR3 positions. Recombination models were inferred per individual with the repgenHMM and IGoR tools using an EM algorithm. The tcR package in R was used for shared clonotype analysis, with sharing normalized by the product of cloneset sizes. To study raw recombination without the effects of thymic and clonal selection, out-of-frame nonproductive sequences were analyzed. TCRdb reprocessed the public reads (quality trimming at Q25 with fastp, clone calling with MiXCR) and kept in-frame beta chains. Rows are unified per CDR3 protein, each entry keeping the most common DNA and genes. The V and J calls reflect TCRdb's pipeline rather than the authors' work. The table for this sample lists some 710,000 distinct CDR3 sequences; around 6.1% of them were counted only once. 1.5% to 2% of the sample is in the top ten clones.

Every donor in the study was a healthy Caucasian. The researchers also sequenced three unrelated adults who were not twins: a male aged 18 to 30, a male aged 50 to 60, and a female aged 50 to 60. Miltenyi CD45RO+ enrichment and human naive T-cell isolation kits were used to isolate memory (CD45RO+) and naive T cells from PBMC. The CDR3 measures 15 amino acids from cysteine to phenylalanine. Of the read, only the CDR3 DNA is kept; its 45 bases are in frame from base 1. According to the germline V gene, CDR1 reads SGHTA and CDR2 reads FQGNSA. After removal of 4 bases from V and 0 bases from J, the junction retains 6 bases not matched to a gene.

This sequence originates from a man between 18 and 35 years old in good health. The sample taken for sequencing was naive T cells sorted from blood. Explained via the paper, the cell subset or site label denotes: cells isolated with a human naive T-cell isolation kit. This receptor chain uses TRBV7-2 and TRBJ2-7, with 7 bases matching TRBD2. The CDR3 amino acid sequence is: CASSSVGGSSYEQYF. DNA sequence: TGTGCCAGCAGCTCTGTGGGAGGGAGCTCCTACGAGCAGTACTTC.